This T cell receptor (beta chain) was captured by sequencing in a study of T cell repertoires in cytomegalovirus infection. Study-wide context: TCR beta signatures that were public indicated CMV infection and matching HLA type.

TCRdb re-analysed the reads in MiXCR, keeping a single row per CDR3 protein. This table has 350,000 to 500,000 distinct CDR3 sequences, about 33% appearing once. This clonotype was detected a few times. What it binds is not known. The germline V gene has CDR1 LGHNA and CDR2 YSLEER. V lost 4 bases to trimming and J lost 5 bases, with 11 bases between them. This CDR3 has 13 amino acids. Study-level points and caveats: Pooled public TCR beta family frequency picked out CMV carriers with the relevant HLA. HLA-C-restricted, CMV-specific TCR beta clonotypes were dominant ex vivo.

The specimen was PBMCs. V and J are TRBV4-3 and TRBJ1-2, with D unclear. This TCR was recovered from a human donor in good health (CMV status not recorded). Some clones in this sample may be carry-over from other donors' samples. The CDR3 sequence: CASSLLGQYGYTF. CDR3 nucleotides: TGCGCCAGCAGCCTCCTCGGCCAGTATGGCTACACCTTC.